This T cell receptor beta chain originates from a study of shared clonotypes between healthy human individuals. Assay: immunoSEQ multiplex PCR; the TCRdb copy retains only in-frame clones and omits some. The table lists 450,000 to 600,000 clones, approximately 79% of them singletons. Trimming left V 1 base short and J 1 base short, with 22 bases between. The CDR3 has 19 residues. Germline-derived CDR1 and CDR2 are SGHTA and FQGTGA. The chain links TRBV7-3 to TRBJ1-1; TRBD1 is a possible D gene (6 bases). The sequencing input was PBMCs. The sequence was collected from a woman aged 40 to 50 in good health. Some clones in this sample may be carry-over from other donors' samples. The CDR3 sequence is CASSLRGGGPTGTNTEAFF. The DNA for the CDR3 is TGTGCCAGCAGCTTAAGGGGCGGGGGCCCGACTGGTACGAACACTGAAGCTTTCTTT.